This T cell receptor beta chain is drawn from a study of human T cells and chemical hapten exposure. Overall study context: Among samples, TCR yields varied mainly because of small differences in pooled library volume. Overall study findings and caveats: Among TCRs, those above 1 in 1000 frequency were unaffected by DPC sensitization.

This clonotype was observed a few times. Its target is unknown. Library construction involved attaching unique molecular identifiers to individual cDNA molecules, which allowed quantitative, reproducible TCR counting. MiXCR, applied by TCRdb to the RACE reads, yields one record per CDR3 protein. The data contain over 100,000 distinct CDR3 sequences, approximately 8.8% of them seen just once; the ten biggest clones take up 2.5% to 3.5%. V shed 5 bases and J shed 5 bases, with 18 bases lying between them. Germline assignment: CDR1 PRHDT and CDR2 FYEKMQ (reference sequence). The CDR3 consists of 15 residues. Time point defined: patch test 2, 6 weeks after DPC sensitization. Treatment defined: therapeutic diphenylcyclopropenone sensitization with weekly scalp DPC. The drawing of blood occurred before each patch test was applied.

The origin of this receptor is a woman in her forties with alopecia areata. Some clones in this sample may be carry-over from other donors' samples. Sequencing used whole blood, obtained in connection with sensitization to the hapten diphenylcyclopropenone (DPC). The chain recombines TRBV13 with TRBJ1-1, with D perhaps TRBD1 (6 bases). CDR3 protein: CASSQPLGGRTEAFF. The CDR3 DNA follows: TGTGCCAGCAGCCAACCGTTAGGGGGAAGGACTGAAGCTTTCTTT.